This TCR beta chain was sequenced during a study of T cells in Graves' hyperthyroidism and ophthalmopathy. Overall study findings and caveats: Patients with ophthalmopathy were separated from those with stable hyperthyroidism by a 13 V-J model.

CDR1 is SGHTA and CDR2 is FQGTGA in the germline V gene. Trimming at V came to 4 bases and at J to 2 bases, leaving 1 base not matched to a gene. The CDR3 is 13 amino acids. This clonotype has a count of ten or more. Its matching antigen is unknown. The investigators amplified TCR beta CDR3 regions from RNA transcripts. A first-round RT-PCR of the TCR CDR3 used the HTBI primer set. MiXCR, run by TCRdb on the multiplex PCR reads, gives a single entry per CDR3 protein. Among around 400,000 distinct CDR3 sequences listed, approximately 14% were seen once. The sequence derives from a woman aged 55 to 70 with Graves' ophthalmopathy. J is TRBJ2-5 and V is TRBV7-3, with 7 positions matching TRBD1. What was sequenced was blood. The CDR3 is CASSWTGQETQYF. The CDR3 region has the DNA TGTGCCAGCAGCTGGACAGGTCAAGAGACCCAGTACTTC.